The present TCR beta chain was sequenced within a study of technical replicates of blood from a few donors. The V gene's germline CDR1 is SGHTA and CDR2 FQGNSA. The V segment lost 1 base and the J segment 8 bases; nucleotides outside the gene matches: 15. The CDR3 consists of 17 residues. TCRdb's table, derived via immunoSEQ multiplex PCR, lists solely in-frame clones and lacks some. The table lists around 30,000 clones, roughly 92% of them singletons. This clone was recorded a few times. This receptor was identified in a human donor in good health. Some clones in this sample may be carry-over from other donors' samples. Sequenced sample: PBMCs. The rearrangement uses TRBV7-2 and TRBJ2-3; 7 nucleotides match TRBD1. CDR3 sequence reads: CASSLGTGDRVVGTQYF. Written as DNA, the CDR3 is TGTGCCAGCAGCTTAGGAACAGGAGACAGGGTGGTTGGTACGCAGTATTTT.